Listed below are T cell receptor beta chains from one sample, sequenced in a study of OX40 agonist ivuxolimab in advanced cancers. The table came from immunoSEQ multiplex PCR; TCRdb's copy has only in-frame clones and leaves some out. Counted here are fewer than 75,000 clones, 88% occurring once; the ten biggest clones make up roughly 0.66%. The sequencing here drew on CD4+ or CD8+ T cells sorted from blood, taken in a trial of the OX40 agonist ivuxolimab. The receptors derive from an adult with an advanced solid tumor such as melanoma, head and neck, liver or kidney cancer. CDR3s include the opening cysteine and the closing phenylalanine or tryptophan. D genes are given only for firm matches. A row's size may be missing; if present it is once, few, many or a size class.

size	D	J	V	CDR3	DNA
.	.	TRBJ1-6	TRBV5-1	CASSFDSGRDSPLHF	TGCGCCAGCAGCTTTGATAGCGGGAGGGATTCACCCCTCCACTTT
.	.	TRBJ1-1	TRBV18	CASSPHPGLGTEAFF	TGTGCCAGCTCACCACATCCGGGTTTGGGGACTGAAGCTTTCTTT
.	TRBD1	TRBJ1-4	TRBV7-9	CASSLGDRAIEKLFF	TGTGCCAGCAGCTTAGGGGACAGGGCGATTGAAAAACTGTTTTTT
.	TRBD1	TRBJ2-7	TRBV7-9	CASSRGQHYEQYF	TGTGCCAGCAGCCGGGGACAGCACTACGAGCAGTACTTC
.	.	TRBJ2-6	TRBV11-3	CASSLGIGSVSGANVLTF	TGTGCCAGCAGCTTAGGGATTGGGTCGGTCTCTGGGGCCAACGTCCTGACTTTC
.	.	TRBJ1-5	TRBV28	CAGGAGGPQHF	TGTGCCGGGGGGGCTGGAGGGCCCCAGCATTTT
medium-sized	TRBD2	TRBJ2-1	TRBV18	CASSPPGLAGDDEQFF	TGTGCCAGCTCACCACCGGGACTAGCGGGAGACGATGAGCAGTTCTTC
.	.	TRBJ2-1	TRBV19	CASSIGGWGNEQFF	TGTGCCAGTAGTATAGGTGGTTGGGGCAATGAGCAGTTCTTC
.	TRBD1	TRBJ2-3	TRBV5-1	CASSLEGAGDTQYF	TGCGCCAGCAGCTTGGAGGGGGCGGGAGATACGCAGTATTTT
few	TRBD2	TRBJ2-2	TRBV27	CASRLARYTGELFF	TGTGCCAGCAGACTAGCGAGATACACCGGGGAGCTGTTTTTT
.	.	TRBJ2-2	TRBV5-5	CASSPNTGELFF	TGTGCCAGCAGCCCAAACACCGGGGAGCTGTTTTTT
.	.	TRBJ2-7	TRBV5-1	CASSLNPPYEQYF	TGCGCCAGCAGCTTGAACCCCCCCTACGAGCAGTACTTC
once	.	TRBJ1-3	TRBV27	CASCASGGNTIYF	TGTGCCAGCTGTGCGTCAGGGGGAAACACCATATATTTT
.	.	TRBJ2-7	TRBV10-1	CASSASGTRGSYEQYF	TGCGCCAGCAGTGCGAGCGGGACCAGGGGGTCCTACGAGCAGTACTTC
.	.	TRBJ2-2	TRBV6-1	CASSARQAANTGELFF	TGTGCCAGCAGTGCTCGACAGGCCGCGAACACCGGGGAGCTGTTTTTT
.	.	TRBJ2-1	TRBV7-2	CASSLEGWGYNEQFF	TGTGCCAGCAGCTTGGAGGGGTGGGGGTATAATGAGCAGTTCTTC
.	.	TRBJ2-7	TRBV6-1	CASEGGVSYEQYF	TGTGCCTCCGAGGGGGGAGTTTCCTACGAGCAGTACTTC
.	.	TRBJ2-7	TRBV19	CASSRETPYEQYF	TGTGCCAGTAGTCGTGAAACCCCCTACGAGCAGTACTTC
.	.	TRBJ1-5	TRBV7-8	CASSPRKLYSNQPQHF	TGTGCCAGCAGCCCCAGGAAGCTGTATAGCAATCAGCCCCAGCATTTT
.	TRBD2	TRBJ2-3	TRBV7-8	CASSPARREAPRPYF	TGTGCCAGCAGCCCGGCCAGGCGGGAGGCCCCCCGTCCATATTTT
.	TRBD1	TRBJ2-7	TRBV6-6	CASSYSKTGGAYEQYF	TGTGCCAGCAGTTACTCGAAAACAGGGGGCGCGTACGAGCAGTACTTC
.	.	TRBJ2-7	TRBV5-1	CASSLLRGSSYEQYF	TGCGCCAGCAGCTTGTTACGGGGTAGCTCCTACGAGCAGTACTTC
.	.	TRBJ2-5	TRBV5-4	CASSLEGSGGTQYF	TGTGCCAGCAGCTTGGAGGGGTCTGGGGGCACCCAGTACTTC
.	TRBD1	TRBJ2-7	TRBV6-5	CASSYRDRDYEQYF	TGTGCCAGCAGTTACAGGGACAGAGATTACGAGCAGTACTTC
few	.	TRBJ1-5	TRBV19	CATSDTGDQPQHF	TGTGCCACCTCAGACACGGGCGATCAGCCCCAGCATTTT
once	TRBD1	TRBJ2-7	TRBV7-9	CASSVTGGNEQYF	TGTGCCAGCAGCGTCACAGGGGGGAACGAGCAGTACTTC
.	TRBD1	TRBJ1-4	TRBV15	CATSRDPILQGPGFEKLFF	TGTGCCACCAGCAGAGATCCTATTCTACAGGGGCCTGGGTTTGAAAAACTGTTTTTT
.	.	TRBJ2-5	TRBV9	CASSVAGTLQETQYF	TGTGCCAGCAGCGTAGCTGGGACTCTCCAAGAGACCCAGTACTTC
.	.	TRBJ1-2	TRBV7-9	CASSDFGAGNYGYTF	TGTGCCAGCAGTGACTTCGGGGCGGGGAATTATGGCTACACCTTC
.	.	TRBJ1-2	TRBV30	CAWSVNLGGGYTF	TGTGCCTGGAGTGTGAATCTCGGGGGTGGCTACACCTTC
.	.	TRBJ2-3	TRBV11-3	CASSLERGDTQYF	TGTGCCAGCAGCTTAGAGCGGGGAGATACGCAGTATTTT
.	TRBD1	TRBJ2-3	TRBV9	CASSVGTGGIVDTQYF	TGTGCCAGCAGCGTAGGGACAGGGGGGATTGTGGATACGCAGTATTTT
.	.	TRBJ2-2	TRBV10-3	CAISGSGELFF	TGTGCCATCAGCGGATCCGGGGAGCTGTTTTTT
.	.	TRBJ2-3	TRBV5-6	CASSLARRPDTQYF	TGTGCCAGCAGCTTGGCACGGAGACCAGATACGCAGTATTTT
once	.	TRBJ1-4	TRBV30	CAWSGGRLLTNEKLFF	TGTGCCTGGAGTGGGGGCAGGTTGTTAACTAATGAAAAACTGTTTTTT
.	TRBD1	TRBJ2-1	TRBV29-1	CSASDRGGGGEQFF	TGCAGCGCCTCTGACAGGGGGGGAGGAGGTGAGCAGTTCTTC
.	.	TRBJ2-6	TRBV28	CASTPAGSGANVLTF	TGTGCCAGCACCCCCGCAGGCTCTGGGGCCAACGTCCTGACTTTC
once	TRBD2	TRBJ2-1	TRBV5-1	CASSSSTSGSSEQFF	TGCGCCAGCAGCTCCTCGACTAGCGGGAGTTCGGAGCAGTTCTTC
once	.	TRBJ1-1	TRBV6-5	CASSFHSETEAFF	TGTGCCAGCAGTTTCCACTCAGAGACTGAAGCTTTCTTT
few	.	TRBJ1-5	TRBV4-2	CASSQRGQPQHF	TGTGCCAGCAGCCAGCGAGGGCAGCCCCAGCATTTT
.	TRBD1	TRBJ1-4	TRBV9	CASSALGTVNEKLFF	TGTGCCAGCAGCGCCCTAGGGACAGTTAATGAAAAACTGTTTTTT
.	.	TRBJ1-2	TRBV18	CASSTPRSTRFFNYGYTF	TGTGCCAGCTCTACTCCCCGCTCTACGCGCTTTTTTAACTATGGCTACACCTTC
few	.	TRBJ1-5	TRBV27	CASRSGGDQPQHF	TGTGCCAGCAGGTCGGGGGGCGATCAGCCCCAGCATTTT
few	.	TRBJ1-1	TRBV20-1	CSARVSEAFF	TGCAGTGCTAGAGTCTCTGAAGCTTTCTTT
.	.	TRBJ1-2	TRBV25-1	CASSESGFGGYTF	TGTGCCAGCAGTGAATCAGGGTTCGGTGGCTACACCTTC